These 27 T cell receptor beta chains were all obtained from the same sample, sequenced in a study of T cell responses to AZD1222 COVID-19 vaccine. Measured with immunoSEQ multiplex PCR; TCRdb has only the in-frame clones, and not every one. The repertoire consists of some 190,000 clones, with 88% occurring once and the leading ten covering approximately 7.7%. Sequenced material: peripheral blood, taken on day 0 of AZD1222 vaccination. The origin of the receptors is an adult in good health.

The V call is TRBV6-5, the J call TRBJ2-1, with 12 bases that match TRBD2. This CDR3 has 15 residues. CDR1 is MNHEY, CDR2 SVGAGI, per germline. Germline trimming cut 5 bases from V and 6 bases from J; bases unmatched to any gene: 5. The CDR3 DNA reads as TGTGCCAGCAGTCCACTAGCGGGGGGACGCAATGAGCAGTTCTTC. This translates into CASSPLAGGRNEQFF.

This clone was seen only a few times. This chain joins TRBV11-1 and TRBJ1-2; maybe TRBD1 (6 bases). V was cut by 6 bases and J by 4 bases, with 18 bases left in between. This CDR3 contains 15 residues. The germline CDR1 and CDR2 sequences are SGHAT and FQDESV (reference sequence). The CDR3 protein is CASSPRGQALYGYTF. CDR3 DNA sequence: TGTGCCAGCAGTCCTCGGGGGCAGGCACTCTATGGCTACACCTTC.

The chain employs TRBV11-2 and TRBJ2-3; tentatively, D is TRBD2 (6 bases). V gave up 1 base and J gave up 1 base, with 6 bases separating them. The CDR3 contains 14 residues. In germline, CDR1 is SGHAT, CDR2 FQNNGV. CDR3 in amino acids: CASSLGGGTDTQYF. The CDR3 bases are TGTGCCAGCAGCTTAGGGGGGGGCACAGATACGCAGTATTTT.

The V call is TRBV7-9, the J call TRBJ2-3; 12 bases map to TRBD2. The CDR3 contains 17 residues. Germline CDR1 and CDR2: SEHNR and FQNEAQ (reference sequence). V trimming: 6 bases; J trimming: 2 bases; junction bases outside the gene matches: 9. As DNA, the CDR3 is TGTGCCAGCAGTTCTACTAGCGGGGGGAAGCCCACAGATACGCAGTATTTT. Encoded protein: CASSSTSGGKPTDTQYF.

The chain uses TRBV5-1 and TRBJ2-3; D is uncertain. The CDR3 sequence is 14 residues long. CDR1 and CDR2 from the germline V gene are SGHRS and YFSETQ. Trimming removed 3 bases at V and 1 base at J, with 9 bases between. CDR3 sequence: CASSSSAGTDTQYF. The CDR3 DNA follows: TGCGCCAGCAGCTCTTCGGCTGGCACAGATACGCAGTATTTT.

The chain has TRBV9 and TRBJ1-1; D not resolved. Germline loops: CDR1 SGDLS, CDR2 YYNGEE. The CDR3 extends over 14 amino acids. V gave up 4 bases and J gave up 1 base, with 11 bases separating them. CDR3 region: CASSTAPPNTEAFF. In nucleotides, the CDR3 is TGTGCCAGCAGCACCGCCCCACCGAACACTGAAGCTTTCTTT.

The rearrangement uses TRBV3-1 (or the pseudogene TRBV3-2) and TRBJ1-4; D is perhaps TRBD1 (6 bases). V lost 4 bases, J lost 8 bases, and 20 bases lay in between. Germline CDR1 LGHDT, CDR2 YNNKEL (reference sequence). This CDR3 contains 16 residues. In nucleotides, the CDR3 is TGTGCCAGCAGCCCAACCTTCGGGACATCTTGGGAAAAACTGTTTTTT. Residues: CASSPTFGTSWEKLFF.

The chain combines TRBV6-5 with TRBJ1-2; TRBD1 matches 9 bases. Germline values: CDR1 MNHEY, CDR2 SVGAGI. This CDR3 is 15 amino acids long. V lost 6 bases and J lost 3; bases outside the gene matches: 8. This CDR3 reads CASRNRGRSDYGYTF. CDR3 nucleotides: TGTGCCAGCAGAAACAGGGGGCGCAGTGACTATGGCTACACCTTC.

V usage is TRBV7-3 and J usage is TRBJ2-1, with 9 bases identical to TRBD2. There are 15 residues in the CDR3. V was clipped by 3 bases and J by 4 bases; unmatched bases: 4. Per the germline V gene, CDR1 is SGHTA and CDR2 is FQGTGA. The DNA for the CDR3 is TGTGCCAGCAGCTTTAGCGGGGGTCATTACAATGAGCAGTTCTTC. This translates into CASSFSGGHYNEQFF.

J is TRBJ1-4 and V is TRBV9; a possible D gene is TRBD1 (6 bases). Trimming took off 0 bases at V and 7 bases at J, with 16 bases between the two ends. This CDR3 has 16 amino acids. Germline loops: CDR1 SGDLS, CDR2 YYNGEE. Here the CDR3 DNA reads TGTGCCAGCAGCGTAGATAGTCTCGGGGGGCCTGAAAAACTGTTTTTT. This translates into CASSVDSLGGPEKLFF.

This clone showed up just a few times. This chain links TRBV25-1 with TRBJ1-6; 7 nucleotides match TRBD1. CDR3 length: 14 amino acids. Germline V lookup: CDR1 MGHDK, CDR2 SYGVNS. V dropped 6 bases and J dropped 3; count of bases not matched to a gene: 2. CDR3 nucleotide sequence: TGTGCCAGCAGAGGACAGGTCTATAATTCACCCCTCCACTTT. This gives the protein CASRGQVYNSPLHF.

The J gene is TRBJ1-2, the V gene TRBV3-1 (or the pseudogene TRBV3-2); TRBD1 might be the D (6 bases). The germline CDR1 and CDR2 sequences are LGHDT and YNNKEL (reference sequence). Trimming took 6 bases from V and 4 from J, leaving 33 bases between them. The CDR3 runs 20 residues. The CDR3 DNA reads TGTGCCAGCAGTCCGCCAGTCCTAAGGCGGGGGCGGGTCTTCTCCTATGGCTACACCTTC. It yields the protein CASSPPVLRRGRVFSYGYTF.

The V and J genes are TRBV25-1 and TRBJ2-5; a weak D match, TRBD2 (5 bases). Per the germline V gene, CDR1 is MGHDK and CDR2 is SYGVNS. V was clipped by 3 bases and J by 1 base, with 9 bases between them. There are 14 residues in the CDR3. The CDR3 sequence: CASSEPGIQETQYF. The CDR3 nucleotides are TGTGCCAGCAGTGAGCCCGGGATCCAAGAGACCCAGTACTTC.

The V call is TRBV6-6, the J call TRBJ2-7; tentative D call: TRBD1 (5 bases). CDR1 MNHNY and CDR2 SVGAGI come from the germline V gene (reference sequence). Trimming removed 6 bases at V and 3 bases at J, with 21 bases between. There are 16 residues in the CDR3. The CDR3 coding sequence is TGTGCCAGCAGCTCCCTACAGGTTTCTAACTACTACGAGCAGTACTTC. Translation gives CASSSLQVSNYYEQYF.

The chain links TRBV30 to TRBJ1-6, with D maybe TRBD1 (5 bases). V gave up 8 bases and J gave up 6 bases, with 11 bases separating them. CDR1 is GTSNPN, CDR2 SVGIG, per germline (reference sequence). This CDR3 has 12 amino acids. CDR3 loop: CAGGGFNSPLHF. The CDR3 DNA sequence: TGTGCCGGCGGGGGTTTTAATTCACCCCTCCACTTT.

The chain employs TRBV7-7 and TRBJ2-3, with 9 bases lining up with TRBD1. Germline-derived CDR1 and CDR2 are SSHAT and FNYEAQ (reference sequence). CDR3 size: 15 residues. The ends lost 5 bases at V and 2 bases at J; junction bases unmatched: 5. The CDR3, as DNA: TGTGCCAGCAGCCCCTGGACAGGGGTCACAGATACGCAGTATTTT. It yields the protein CASSPWTGVTDTQYF. Full variable domain (outside the CDR3, taken from reference TRBV7-7 and TRBJ2-3): GAGVSQSPRYKVTKRGQDVTLRCDPISSHATLYWYQQALGQGPEFLTYFNYEAQPDKSGLPSDRFSAERPEGSISTLTIQRTEQRDSAMYRCASSPWTGVTDTQYFGPGTRLTVL.

This chain links TRBV19 with TRBJ2-7, with 10 positions matching TRBD2. Germline V gene lookup returns CDR1 LNHDA and CDR2 SQIVND (reference sequence). CDR3 length equals 15 residues. Trimming took 3 bases from V and 3 from J; bases not matched to a gene: 5. The CDR3 DNA follows: TGTGCCAGTAGTATTCCACTAGCGGGGTTCTACGAGCAGTACTTC. Its translation is CASSIPLAGFYEQYF.

A single count supports this clone. The chain carries TRBV9 and TRBJ1-1; D is ambiguous. Trimming removed 1 base at V and 0 bases at J, with 7 bases between. CDR1 and CDR2 (germline): SGDLS, YYNGEE. This CDR3 has 14 amino acids. In DNA, the CDR3 is TGTGCCAGCAGCGTACTGGATATGAACACTGAAGCTTTCTTT. Its translation is CASSVLDMNTEAFF.

The chain employs TRBV29-1 and TRBJ1-1; maybe TRBD1 (6 bases). This CDR3 contains 10 residues. Germline V lookup: CDR1 SQVTM, CDR2 ANQGSEA. Trimming pared 4 bases from V and 10 bases from J, leaving 10 bases between. The CDR3 reads CSVGQGTAFF. In DNA form, the CDR3 reads TGCAGCGTTGGTCAGGGGACAGCTTTCTTT. Full variable domain (missing parts from reference TRBV29-1 and TRBJ1-1): SAVISQKPSRDICQRGTSLTIQCQVDSQVTMMFWYRQQPGQSLTLIATANQGSEATYESGFVIDKFPISRPNLTFSTLTVSNMSPEDSSIYLCSVGQGTAFFGQGTRLTVV.

The chain is built from TRBV29-1 and TRBJ2-7; D is perhaps TRBD2 (6 bases). The CDR3 is 11 residues long. CDR1 is SQVTM and CDR2 is ANQGSEA in the germline V gene. V lost 7 bases, J lost 4 bases, and 11 bases lay in between. This CDR3 is CSAGTSYEQYF. For the CDR3, the DNA is TGCAGCGCCGGGACTTCATACGAGCAGTACTTC.

The chain is built from TRBV27 and TRBJ2-7, with 9 nucleotides matching TRBD1. J gave up 3 bases and V 6 bases, and 6 bases lay outside the gene matches. CDR1 and CDR2 from the germline V gene are MNHEY and SMNVEV (reference sequence). This CDR3 is 14 amino acids long. CDR3 sequence: CASRLRQGGYEQYF. The CDR3 DNA reads as TGTGCCAGCAGACTTAGACAGGGGGGCTACGAGCAGTACTTC.

This chain joins TRBV4-2 and TRBJ1-3, with 9 nucleotides matching TRBD1. Germline trimming cut 0 bases from V and 3 bases from J; bases unmatched to any gene: 6. Germline assignment: CDR1 LGHNA and CDR2 YNFKEQ. The CDR3 contains 17 residues. CDR3 DNA: TGTGCCAGCAGCCAAGATCAAAGGACAGGGGTTGGAAACACCATATATTTT. Translated: CASSQDQRTGVGNTIYF.

This chain uses TRBV9 with TRBJ2-7; 9 positions agree with TRBD1. V lost 7 bases, J lost 4 bases, and 3 bases stayed unmatched. This CDR3 contains 12 residues. Germline lookup yields CDR1 SGDLS and CDR2 YYNGEE. The DNA of the CDR3 is TGTGCCAGCGCCGGACAGGGGTACGAGCAGTACTTC. This gives the protein CASAGQGYEQYF. The whole variable domain, filled in from reference TRBV9 and TRBJ2-7, reads DSGVTQTPKHLITATGQRVTLRCSPRSGDLSVYWYQQSLDQGLQFLIQYYNGEERAKGNILERFSAQQFPDLHSELNLSSLELGDSALYFCASAGQGYEQYFGPGTRLTVT.

The V gene is TRBV5-6, the J gene TRBJ1-5; weak D call: TRBD1 (5 bases). The CDR3 loop spans 14 amino acids. Germline loops: CDR1 SGHDT, CDR2 YYEEEE. With 3 bases removed from V and 4 bases from J, the gap between germline ends came to 11 bases. CDR3 amino acids: CASSSGTGNQPQHF. CDR3 DNA: TGTGCCAGCAGCTCCGGGACGGGGAATCAGCCCCAGCATTTT.

This sequence joins TRBV9 and TRBJ2-5; 8 bases are shared with TRBD2. The CDR3 covers 16 residues. Germline-derived CDR1 and CDR2 are SGDLS and YYNGEE. Trimming removed 0 bases from V and 0 bases from J; junction bases left unmatched: 4. The chain's CDR3 is CASSVGSGDYQETQYF. CDR3 coding DNA: TGTGCCAGCAGCGTAGGTAGCGGGGACTACCAAGAGACCCAGTACTTC.

The rearrangement links TRBV11-2 to TRBJ2-3; D is unresolved. The V end lost 7 bases, the J end lost 0 bases, and 11 bases lay between the germline ends. The germline CDR1 and CDR2 sequences are SGHAT and FQNNGV. There are 14 residues in the CDR3. For the CDR3, the DNA is TGTGCCAGCACCAGACATGGAAGCACAGATACGCAGTATTTT. It codes for CASTRHGSTDTQYF.

V gene TRBV30 combines with J gene TRBJ2-3, with D possibly being TRBD1 (6 bases). Trimming removed 5 bases at V and 6 bases at J, with 15 bases between. There are 13 residues in the CDR3. The V gene's germline CDR1 is GTSNPN and CDR2 SVGIG (reference sequence). CDR3 residues: CAWGLGGADTQYF. The CDR3 DNA follows: TGTGCCTGGGGTCTAGGGGGTGCGGATACGCAGTATTTT.